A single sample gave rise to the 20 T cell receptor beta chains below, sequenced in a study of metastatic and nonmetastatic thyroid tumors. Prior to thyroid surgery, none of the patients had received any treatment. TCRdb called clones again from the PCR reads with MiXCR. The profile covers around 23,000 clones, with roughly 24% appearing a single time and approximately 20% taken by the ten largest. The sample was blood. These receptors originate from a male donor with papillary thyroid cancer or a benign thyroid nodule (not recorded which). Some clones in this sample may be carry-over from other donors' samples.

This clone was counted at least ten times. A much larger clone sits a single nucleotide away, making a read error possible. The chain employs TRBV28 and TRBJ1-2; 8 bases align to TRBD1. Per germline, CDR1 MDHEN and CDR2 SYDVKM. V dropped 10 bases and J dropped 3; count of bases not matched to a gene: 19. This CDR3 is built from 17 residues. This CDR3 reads CATSPLQGARIYYGYTF. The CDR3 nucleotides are TGTGCCACCTCCCCTCTTCAGGGGGCGCGGATTTACTATGGCTACACCTTC.

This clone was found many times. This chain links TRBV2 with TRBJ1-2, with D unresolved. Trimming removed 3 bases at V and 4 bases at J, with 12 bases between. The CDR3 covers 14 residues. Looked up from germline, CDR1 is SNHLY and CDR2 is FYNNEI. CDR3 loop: CASSEVRNSYGYTF. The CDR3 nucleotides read TGTGCCAGCAGTGAGGTTCGGAATTCCTATGGCTACACCTTC.

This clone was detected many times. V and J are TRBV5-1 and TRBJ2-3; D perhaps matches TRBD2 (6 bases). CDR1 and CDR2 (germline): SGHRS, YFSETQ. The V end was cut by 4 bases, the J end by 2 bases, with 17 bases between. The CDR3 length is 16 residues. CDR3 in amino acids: CASSPVGRETTDTQYF. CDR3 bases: TGCGCCAGCAGCCCCGTTGGACGGGAGACCACAGATACGCAGTATTTT.

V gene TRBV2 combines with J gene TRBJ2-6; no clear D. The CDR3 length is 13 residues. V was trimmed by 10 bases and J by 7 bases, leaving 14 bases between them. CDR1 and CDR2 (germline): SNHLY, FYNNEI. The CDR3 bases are TGTGCCATCAGGCCCGTCGGCGCCAACGTCCTGACTTTC. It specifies CAIRPVGANVLTF.

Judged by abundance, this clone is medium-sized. The CDR3 DNA sequence: TGTGCCAGCAGTTACCCAGGAATTGAGCAGTTCTTC. The encoded protein is CASSYPGIEQFF. The chain joins TRBV6-2 or TRBV6-3 to TRBJ2-1; D is ambiguous. CDR1 and CDR2 from the germline V gene are MNHEY and SVGEGT. The CDR3 length is 12 residues. Between the trimmed V and J ends, which lost 2 bases and 9 bases, there was a span of 8 bases.

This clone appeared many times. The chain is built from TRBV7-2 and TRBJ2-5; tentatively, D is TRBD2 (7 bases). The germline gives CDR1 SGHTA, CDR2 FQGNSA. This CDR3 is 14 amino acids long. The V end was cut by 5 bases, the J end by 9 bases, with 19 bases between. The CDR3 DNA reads TGTGCCAGCAGCCCCTCCCGGGGGGCCGGGGCCCAGTACTTC. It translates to CASSPSRGAGAQYF.

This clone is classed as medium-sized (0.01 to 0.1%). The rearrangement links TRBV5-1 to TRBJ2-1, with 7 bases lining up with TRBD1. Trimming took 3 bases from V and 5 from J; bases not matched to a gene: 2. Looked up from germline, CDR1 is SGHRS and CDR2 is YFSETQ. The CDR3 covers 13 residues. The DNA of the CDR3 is TGCGCCAGCAGCTGGGGACAGAACAATGAGCAGTTCTTC. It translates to CASSWGQNNEQFF.

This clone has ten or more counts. The CDR3 DNA reads TGTGCCAGCAGCTTAGACAGAAGCTCTGGAAACACCATATATTTT. Residues: CASSLDRSSGNTIYF. This chain uses TRBV7-2 with TRBJ1-3; D uncertain. V shed 1 base and J shed 0 bases, with 7 bases lying between them. The CDR3 has 15 amino acids. Germline V gene sequence: CDR1 SGHTA, CDR2 FQGNSA.

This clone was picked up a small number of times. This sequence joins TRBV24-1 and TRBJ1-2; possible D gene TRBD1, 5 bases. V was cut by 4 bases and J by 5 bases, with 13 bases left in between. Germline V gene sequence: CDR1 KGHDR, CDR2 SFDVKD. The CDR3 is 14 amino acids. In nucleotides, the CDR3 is TGTGCCACCAGTGACCCCAGGGATAGGTATGGCTACACCTTC. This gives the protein CATSDPRDRYGYTF.

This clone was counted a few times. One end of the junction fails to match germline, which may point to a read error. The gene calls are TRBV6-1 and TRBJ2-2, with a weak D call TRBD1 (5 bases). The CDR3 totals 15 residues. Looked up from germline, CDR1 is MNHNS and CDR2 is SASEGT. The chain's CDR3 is CASSEVVGPSGELFF. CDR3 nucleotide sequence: TGTGCCAGTAGTGAAGTAGTGGGGCCTTCCGGGGAGCTGTTTTTT.

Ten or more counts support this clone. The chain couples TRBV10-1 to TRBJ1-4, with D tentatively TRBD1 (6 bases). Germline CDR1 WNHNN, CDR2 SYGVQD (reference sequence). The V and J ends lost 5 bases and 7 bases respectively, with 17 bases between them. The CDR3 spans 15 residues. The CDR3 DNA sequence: TGCGCCAGCAGTCCTGGGGGGGGCGGGCGTGAAAAACTGTTTTTT. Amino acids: CASSPGGGGREKLFF.

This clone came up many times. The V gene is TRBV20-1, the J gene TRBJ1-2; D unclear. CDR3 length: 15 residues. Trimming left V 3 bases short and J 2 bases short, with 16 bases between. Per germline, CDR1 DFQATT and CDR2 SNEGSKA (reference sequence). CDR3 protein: CSASKGSDPNYGYTF. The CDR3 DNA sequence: TGCAGTGCTAGCAAGGGATCAGACCCCAACTATGGCTACACCTTC.

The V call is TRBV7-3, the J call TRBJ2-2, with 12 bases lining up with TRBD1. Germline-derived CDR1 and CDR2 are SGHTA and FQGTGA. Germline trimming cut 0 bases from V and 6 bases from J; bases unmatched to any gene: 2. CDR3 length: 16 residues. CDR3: CASSLTGTGGAGELFF. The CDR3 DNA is TGTGCCAGCAGCTTAACCGGGACAGGGGGCGCCGGGGAGCTGTTTTTT.

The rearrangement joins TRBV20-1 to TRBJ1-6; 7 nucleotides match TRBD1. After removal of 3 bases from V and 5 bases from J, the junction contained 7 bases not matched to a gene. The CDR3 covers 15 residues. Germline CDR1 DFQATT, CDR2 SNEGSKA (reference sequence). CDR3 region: CSASPLTGDNSPLHF. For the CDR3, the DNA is TGCAGTGCTAGCCCTCTAACAGGGGATAATTCACCCCTCCACTTT.

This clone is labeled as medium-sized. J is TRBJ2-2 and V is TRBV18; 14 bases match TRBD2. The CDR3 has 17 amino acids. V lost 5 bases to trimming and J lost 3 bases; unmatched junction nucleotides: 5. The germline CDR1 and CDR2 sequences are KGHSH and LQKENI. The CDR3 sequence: CASSGGLAGEDTGELFF. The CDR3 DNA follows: TGTGCCAGCTCAGGGGGACTAGCGGGAGAGGACACCGGGGAGCTGTTTTTT.

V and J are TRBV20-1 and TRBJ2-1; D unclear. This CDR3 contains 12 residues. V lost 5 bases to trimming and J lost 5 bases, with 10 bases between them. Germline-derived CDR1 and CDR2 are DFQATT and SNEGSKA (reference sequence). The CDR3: CSAEAVHNEQFF. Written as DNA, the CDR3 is TGCAGTGCTGAAGCAGTTCACAATGAGCAGTTCTTC.

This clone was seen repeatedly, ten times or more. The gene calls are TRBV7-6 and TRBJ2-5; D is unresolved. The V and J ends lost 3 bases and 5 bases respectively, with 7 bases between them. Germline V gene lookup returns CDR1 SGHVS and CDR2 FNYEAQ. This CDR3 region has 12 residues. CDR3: CASSLDGETQYF. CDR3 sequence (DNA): TGTGCCAGCAGCTTGGATGGGGAGACCCAGTACTTC.

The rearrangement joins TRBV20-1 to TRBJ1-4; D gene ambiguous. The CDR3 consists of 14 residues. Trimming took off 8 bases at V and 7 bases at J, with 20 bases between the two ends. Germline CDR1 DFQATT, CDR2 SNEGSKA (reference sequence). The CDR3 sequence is CSRRKDGLGEKLFF. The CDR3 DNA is TGCAGTCGTAGAAAGGACGGCCTGGGTGAAAAACTGTTTTTT.

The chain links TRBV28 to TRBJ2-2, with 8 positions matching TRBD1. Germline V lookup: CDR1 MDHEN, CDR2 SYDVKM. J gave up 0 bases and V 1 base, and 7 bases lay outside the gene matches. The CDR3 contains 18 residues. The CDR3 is CASSLYGQGATNTGELFF. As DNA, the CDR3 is TGTGCCAGCAGTTTATATGGGCAGGGGGCGACGAACACCGGGGAGCTGTTTTTT. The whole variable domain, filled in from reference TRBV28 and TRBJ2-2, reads DVKVTQSSRYLVKRTGEKVFLECVQDMDHENMFWYRQDPGLGLRLIYFSYDVKMKEKGDIPEGYSVSREKKERFSLILESASTNQTSMYLCASSLYGQGATNTGELFFGEGSRLTVL.

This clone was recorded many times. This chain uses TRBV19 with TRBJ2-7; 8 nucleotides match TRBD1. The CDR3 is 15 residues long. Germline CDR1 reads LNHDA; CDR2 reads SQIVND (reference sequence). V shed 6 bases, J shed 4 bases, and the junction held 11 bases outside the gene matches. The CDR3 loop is CASSPPGQGGYEQYF. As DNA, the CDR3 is TGTGCCAGTAGCCCCCCAGGACAGGGTGGTTACGAGCAGTACTTC.